Below, 27 T cell receptor beta chains from the same sample are listed, as sequenced in a study of cytotoxic CD8 clonotypes in ibrutinib-treated CLL. Repertoires were generated with immunoSEQ multiplex PCR, while TCRdb's copy carries only in-frame clones and drops some. Seen here are 150,000 to 200,000 clones, approximately 90% observed once, and the top ten hold 3% to 3.5%. The specimen was PBMCs, collected at disease progression, from a patient treated with ibrutinib. The source of these receptors is a human donor with chronic lymphocytic leukemia.

This clone was seen a single time. This chain joins TRBV6-5 and TRBJ2-3; 8 nucleotides line up with TRBD1. From germline, CDR1 is MNHEY and CDR2 SVGAGI. The CDR3 has 15 amino acids. With V trimmed by 6 bases and J by 0 bases, 5 bases remained unmatched. In nucleotides, the CDR3 is TGTGCCAGCAGAAAACAGGGGGGAAGCACAGATACGCAGTATTTT. It specifies CASRKQGGSTDTQYF.

The chain couples TRBV29-1 to TRBJ2-1; D is perhaps TRBD1 or TRBD2 (6 bases each). The germline gives CDR1 SQVTM, CDR2 ANQGSEA. The CDR3 runs to 13 residues. V lost 8 bases and J 6 bases, leaving 17 bases between the germline ends. CDR3 DNA: TGCAGCCGGGGCTCGGGGGCCGGCAATGAGCAGTTCTTC. Translation: CSRGSGAGNEQFF.

This chain joins TRBV5-5 and TRBJ2-5; D is undetermined. Germline loops: CDR1 SGHKS, CDR2 YYEKEE (reference sequence). The V and J ends lost 4 bases and 7 bases respectively, with 17 bases between them. The CDR3 consists of 14 residues. The CDR3 coding sequence is TGTGCCAGCAGCAGTTCCCTGGCTACGGGGACCCAGTACTTC. This encodes CASSSSLATGTQYF.

The chain links TRBV5-4 to TRBJ1-4; D ambiguous. The CDR3 contains 15 residues. Germline V gene lookup returns CDR1 SGHNT and CDR2 YYREEE (reference sequence). V lost 0 bases, J lost 6 bases, and 12 bases lay in between. The CDR3 spells CASSLEGPGDEKLFF. CDR3 DNA: TGTGCCAGCAGCTTGGAAGGGCCAGGTGATGAAAAACTGTTTTTT.

J is TRBJ2-3 and V is TRBV2, with 7 bases aligning to TRBD1. V trimming: 4 bases; J trimming: 4 bases; junction bases outside the gene matches: 5. Germline V gene data show CDR1 as SNHLY and CDR2 as FYNNEI. The CDR3 spans 14 residues. CDR3 in amino acids: CASSVDRVADTQYF. CDR3 DNA sequence: TGTGCCAGCAGTGTAGACAGGGTTGCAGATACGCAGTATTTT.

This chain connects TRBV5-1 to TRBJ1-5; 11 bases align to TRBD1. CDR3 length: 16 residues. The germline CDR1 and CDR2 sequences are SGHRS and YFSETQ. With V trimmed by 4 bases and J by 6 bases, 9 bases remained unmatched. CDR3 nucleotides: TGCGCCAGCAGCGCCACGGGACAGGGGGAATCTCAGCCCCAGCATTTT. This translates into CASSATGQGESQPQHF.

Only a few counts were recorded for this clone. Other nucleotide sequences from this sample produce the same CDR3. CDR3 bases: TGTGCCAGTAGTATCGACAGTTCCGGAAACACCATATATTTT. Translation: CASSIDSSGNTIYF. J is TRBJ1-3 and V is TRBV19; a weak D match, TRBD1 (5 bases). The CDR3 is 14 residues long. The V gene's germline CDR1 is LNHDA and CDR2 SQIVND (reference sequence). V was trimmed by 3 bases and J by 4 bases, leaving 10 bases between them.

The chain uses TRBV19 and TRBJ2-1, with D possibly matching TRBD1 (6 bases). Germline V gene sequence: CDR1 LNHDA, CDR2 SQIVND (reference sequence). The CDR3 consists of 14 residues. Trimming pared 6 bases from V and 3 bases from J, leaving 12 bases between. The CDR3 loop is CASSFKDSYNEQFF. The CDR3 bases are TGTGCCAGTAGCTTCAAGGACAGCTACAATGAGCAGTTCTTC.

This clone was seen only a few times. The sample holds other DNA sequences that translate to the same CDR3. The chain has TRBV20-1 and TRBJ2-5; the D gene is possibly TRBD2 (6 bases). The ends were cut back, 5 bases at V and 5 bases at J, with 6 bases in the middle. In germline, CDR1 is DFQATT, CDR2 SNEGSKA (reference sequence). The CDR3 is 10 amino acids. The CDR3 nucleotides are TGCAGTGCTGGGGGGGAGACCCAGTACTTC. It yields the protein CSAGGETQYF.

The chain recombines TRBV6-6 with TRBJ2-1; D gene uncertain. V lost 7 bases, J lost 8 bases, and 12 bases lay in between. CDR3 length equals 12 residues. CDR1 is MNHNY, CDR2 SVGAGI, per germline (reference sequence). CDR3 sequence (DNA): TGTGCCAGCACCCCAGGTACCCATGAGCAGTTCTTC. Translated, it gives CASTPGTHEQFF.

This clone was counted between two and nine times. The genes are TRBV7-2 and TRBJ1-2; no clear D gene. The V gene's germline CDR1 is SGHTA and CDR2 FQGNSA. Trimming cost V 5 bases and J 0 bases, with 7 bases left between them. The CDR3 length is 13 residues. CDR3 DNA: TGTGCCAGCAGCCCACAGACTAACTATGGCTACACCTTC. Protein sequence: CASSPQTNYGYTF. The whole variable domain, remainder taken from reference TRBV7-2 and TRBJ1-2, is GAGVSQSPSNKVTEKGKDVELRCDPISGHTALYWYRQSLGQGLEFLIYFQGNSAPDKSGLPSDRFSAERTGGSVSTLTIQRTQQEDSAVYLCASSPQTNYGYTFGSGTRLTVV.

This clone showed up just a few times. J is TRBJ2-7 and V is TRBV11-1; 10 bases fit TRBD2. The CDR3 totals 15 residues. CDR1 and CDR2 from the germline V gene are SGHAT and FQDESV (reference sequence). Trimming at V came to 3 bases and at J to 6 bases, leaving 8 bases not matched to a gene. CDR3 DNA: TGTGCCAGCAGCTTCGCTAGCGGGAGTGTTCCCGAGCAGTACTTC. Amino acids: CASSFASGSVPEQYF.

The rearrangement uses TRBV7-6 and TRBJ2-7, with D hard to call. The CDR3 contains 14 residues. V lost 5 bases to trimming and J lost 6 bases, with 17 bases between them. The germline V gene encodes CDR1 SGHVS and CDR2 FNYEAQ. The CDR3 region is CASSPTRPPLEQYF. The DNA for the CDR3 is TGTGCCAGCAGCCCCACAAGGCCCCCCCTCGAGCAGTACTTC.

V gene TRBV27 combines with J gene TRBJ1-1, with D hard to call. The V end lost 2 bases, the J end lost 4 bases, and 11 bases lay between the germline ends. Germline lookup yields CDR1 MNHEY and CDR2 SMNVEV (reference sequence). The CDR3 runs to 14 residues. CDR3 in DNA: TGTGCCAGCAGTTTAAAGGTCGCAGTCACTGAAGCTTTCTTT. Residues: CASSLKVAVTEAFF.

To note about this clone: The identical CDR3 is also encoded by other nucleotide sequences in the sample. The V gene is TRBV5-4, the J gene TRBJ2-3; the D is unclear. The CDR3 spans 12 residues. Trimming left V 1 base short and J 2 bases short, with 2 bases between. Germline-derived CDR1 and CDR2 are SGHNT and YYREEE (reference sequence). CDR3 loop: CASSLTTDTQYF. CDR3 in DNA: TGTGCCAGCAGCTTGACCACAGATACGCAGTATTTT.

This clone appeared once. The chain links TRBV11-2 to TRBJ2-7, with 16 bases matching TRBD2. V shed 4 bases and J 2 bases; nucleotides not matched to a gene: 2. Per the germline V gene, CDR1 is SGHAT and CDR2 is FQNNGV. The CDR3 has 16 amino acids. The CDR3 DNA sequence: TGTGCCAGCAGCTCCGGGACTAGCGGGAGGGCCTACGAGCAGTACTTC. It specifies CASSSGTSGRAYEQYF.

V and J are TRBV28 and TRBJ2-7, with 11 bases matching TRBD1. Looked up from germline, CDR1 is MDHEN and CDR2 is SYDVKM. V lost 3 bases, J lost 5 bases, and 6 bases stayed unmatched. The CDR3 extends over 15 amino acids. CDR3 in amino acids: CASSLIGQGADEQYF. In DNA form, the CDR3 reads TGTGCCAGCAGTTTGATTGGACAGGGGGCGGACGAGCAGTACTTC. The variable domain in full, completed from reference TRBV28 and TRBJ2-7, reads DVKVTQSSRYLVKRTGEKVFLECVQDMDHENMFWYRQDPGLGLRLIYFSYDVKMKEKGDIPEGYSVSREKKERFSLILESASTNQTSMYLCASSLIGQGADEQYFGPGTRLTVT.

J is TRBJ2-1 and V is TRBV19; 9 nucleotides agree with TRBD2. CDR3 length equals 14 residues. Trimming removed 0 bases from V and 14 bases from J; junction bases left unmatched: 8. Germline V CDR1 and CDR2: LNHDA, SQIVND (reference sequence). This CDR3 is CASSIEGGRVPEFF. As DNA, the CDR3 is TGTGCCAGTAGTATAGAGGGCGGGAGGGTTCCAGAGTTCTTC.

The V call is TRBV28, the J call TRBJ2-1; TRBD2 might be the D (6 bases). The germline gives CDR1 MDHEN, CDR2 SYDVKM. Trimming cost V 6 bases and J 10 bases, with 16 bases left between them. The CDR3 has 13 amino acids. For the CDR3, the DNA is TGTGCCAGCAGCCGGGACTCCCTCGGGGAGCAGTTCTTC. Translation: CASSRDSLGEQFF.

The V gene is TRBV7-2, the J gene TRBJ2-3, with TRBD2 matching over 8 bases. After removal of 3 bases from V and 5 bases from J, the junction contained 10 bases not matched to a gene. This CDR3 contains 16 residues. Germline CDR1 is SGHTA and CDR2 is FQGNSA. The chain's CDR3 is CASSLSHGLAGDTQYF. The CDR3 region has the DNA TGTGCCAGCAGCTTGTCCCATGGACTAGCTGGAGATACGCAGTATTTT. The complete variable domain, with remaining parts taken from reference TRBV7-2 and TRBJ2-3, reads GAGVSQSPSNKVTEKGKDVELRCDPISGHTALYWYRQSLGQGLEFLIYFQGNSAPDKSGLPSDRFSAERTGGSVSTLTIQRTQQEDSAVYLCASSLSHGLAGDTQYFGPGTRLTVL.

The chain recombines TRBV5-1 with TRBJ1-1, with 8 bases matching TRBD1. V trimming: 4 bases; J trimming: 0 bases; junction bases outside the gene matches: 5. This CDR3 is 15 amino acids long. Germline CDR1 SGHRS, CDR2 YFSETQ. The CDR3 DNA reads as TGCGCCAGCAGCGCGACAGGGGCGATGAACACTGAAGCTTTCTTT. Its translation: CASSATGAMNTEAFF.

The chain carries TRBV5-6 and TRBJ2-7, with TRBD1 as a possible D gene (5 bases). V lost 1 base, J lost 3 bases, and 11 bases lay in between. In germline, CDR1 is SGHDT, CDR2 YYEEEE. This CDR3 region has 14 residues. Here the CDR3 reads CASSLFSGFYEQYF. Here the CDR3 DNA reads TGTGCCAGCAGCTTGTTTTCAGGGTTCTACGAGCAGTACTTC.

This sequence joins TRBV2 and TRBJ2-7; D could derive from TRBD1 or TRBD2 (6 bases each). The CDR3 length is 17 residues. CDR1 is SNHLY and CDR2 is FYNNEI in the germline V gene. With 2 bases removed from V and 0 bases from J, the gap between germline ends came to 17 bases. Here the CDR3 reads CASSEWWAGQGSYEQYF. Here the CDR3 DNA reads TGTGCCAGCAGTGAATGGTGGGCGGGACAAGGCTCCTACGAGCAGTACTTC.

The genes are TRBV9 and TRBJ2-2; possible D gene TRBD1, 6 bases. The CDR3 extends over 18 amino acids. Germline V CDR1 and CDR2: SGDLS, YYNGEE. Trimming pared 0 bases from V and 1 base from J, leaving 16 bases between. The CDR3 sequence is CASSVGGHLRGNTGELFF. For the CDR3, the DNA is TGTGCCAGCAGCGTAGGGGGACACCTCCGGGGGAACACCGGGGAGCTGTTTTTT.

The rearrangement uses TRBV21-1 and TRBJ1-3; the D segment call TRBD1 is taken from the table without a DNA check. TRBV21-1 corresponds to a pseudogene. This CDR3 has 22 amino acids. CDR3 amino acids: CASSKVWSVGQSSKSSGNTIYF. The CDR3 region has the DNA TGTGCCAGCAGCAAAGTATGGAGTGTTGGACAGTCTTCTAAGAGCTCTGGAAACACCATATATTTT.

The chain carries TRBV19 and TRBJ2-3, with TRBD1 identical over 8 bases. The CDR3 has 14 amino acids. The junction had 7 bases not matched to a gene; V was cut back by 6 bases and J by 5 bases. Looked up from germline, CDR1 is LNHDA and CDR2 is SQIVND (reference sequence). The DNA of the CDR3 is TGTGCCAGTAGCGCAGGGGGCTCGGTAGATACGCAGTATTTT. It translates to CASSAGGSVDTQYF.

This chain links TRBV6-5 with TRBJ1-2; weak D call: TRBD1 (6 bases). In germline, CDR1 is MNHEY, CDR2 SVGAGI. Trimming took off 6 bases at V and 7 bases at J, with 15 bases between the two ends. This CDR3 has 13 amino acids. CDR3 sequence: CASSRGGKSGYTF. The CDR3 bases are TGTGCCAGCAGCCGAGGGGGGAAAAGTGGCTACACCTTC.